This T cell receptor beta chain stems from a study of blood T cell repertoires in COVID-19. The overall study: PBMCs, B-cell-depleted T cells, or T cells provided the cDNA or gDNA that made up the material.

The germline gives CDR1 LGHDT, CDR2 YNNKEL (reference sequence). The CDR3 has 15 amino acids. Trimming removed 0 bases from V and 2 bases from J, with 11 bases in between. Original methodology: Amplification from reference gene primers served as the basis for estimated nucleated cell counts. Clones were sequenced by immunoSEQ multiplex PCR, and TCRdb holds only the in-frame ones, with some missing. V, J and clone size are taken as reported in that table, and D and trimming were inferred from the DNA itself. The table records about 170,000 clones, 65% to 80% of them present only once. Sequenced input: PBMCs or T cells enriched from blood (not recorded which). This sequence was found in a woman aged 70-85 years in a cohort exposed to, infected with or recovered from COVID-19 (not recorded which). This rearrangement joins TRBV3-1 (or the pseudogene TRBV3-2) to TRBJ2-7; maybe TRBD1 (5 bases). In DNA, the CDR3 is TGTGCCAGCAGCCAAGAGACCACAGGACCCTACGAGCAGTACTTC. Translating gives CASSQETTGPYEQYF.